This T cell receptor (beta chain) was found in a study of blood T cell repertoires in COVID-19. The age range of participants was about 18 to 100 years, with residence in about two dozen US areas. Cohort placement rested on clinical history that participants reported themselves. This table comes from immunoSEQ multiplex PCR, and its TCRdb copy is limited to in-frame clones, with some not included. The sample yields more than 150,000 clones, roughly 82% seen once. CDR1 and CDR2 from the germline V gene are SGHDN and FVKESK. CDR3 length: 11 amino acids. V shed 4 bases, J shed 11 bases, and the junction held 4 bases outside the gene matches.

This rearrangement joins TRBV14 to TRBJ1-1, with TRBD1 matching over 7 bases. The sequence was collected from a man aged 35 to 55 who had recovered from COVID-19. Source material: PBMCs or T cells enriched from blood (not recorded which). The CDR3 spells CASSPGQQAFF. The CDR3, as DNA: TGTGCCAGCAGCCCGGGACAGCAGGCTTTCTTT.